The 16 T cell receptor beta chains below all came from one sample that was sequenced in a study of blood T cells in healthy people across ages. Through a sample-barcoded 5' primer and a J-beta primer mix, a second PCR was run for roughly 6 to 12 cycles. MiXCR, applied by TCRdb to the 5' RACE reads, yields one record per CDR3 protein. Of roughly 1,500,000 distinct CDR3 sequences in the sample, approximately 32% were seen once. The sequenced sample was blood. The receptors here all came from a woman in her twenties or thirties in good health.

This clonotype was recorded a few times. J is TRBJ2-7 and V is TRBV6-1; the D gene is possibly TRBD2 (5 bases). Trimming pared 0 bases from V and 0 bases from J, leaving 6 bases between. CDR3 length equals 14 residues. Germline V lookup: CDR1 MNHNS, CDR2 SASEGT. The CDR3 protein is CASSEATNSYEQYF. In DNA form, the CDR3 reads TGTGCCAGCAGTGAAGCGACTAACTCCTACGAGCAGTACTTC.

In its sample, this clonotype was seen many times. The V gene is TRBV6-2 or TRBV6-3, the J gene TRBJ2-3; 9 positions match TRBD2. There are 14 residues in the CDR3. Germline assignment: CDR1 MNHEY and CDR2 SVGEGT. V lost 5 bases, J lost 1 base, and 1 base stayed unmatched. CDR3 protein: CASSRLAGTDTQYF. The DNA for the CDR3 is TGTGCCAGCAGTAGACTAGCGGGCACAGATACGCAGTATTTT.

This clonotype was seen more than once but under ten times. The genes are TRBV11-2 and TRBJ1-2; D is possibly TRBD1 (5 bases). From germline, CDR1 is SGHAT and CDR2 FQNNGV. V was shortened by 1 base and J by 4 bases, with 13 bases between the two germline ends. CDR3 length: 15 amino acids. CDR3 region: CASSLGGVHIYGYTF. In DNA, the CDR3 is TGTGCCAGCAGCTTAGGGGGGGTTCACATCTATGGCTACACCTTC. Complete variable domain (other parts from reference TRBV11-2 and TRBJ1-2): EAGVAQSPRYKIIEKRQSVAFWCNPISGHATLYWYQQILGQGPKLLIQFQNNGVVDDSQLPKDRFSAERLKGVDSTLKIQPAKLEDSAVYLCASSLGGVHIYGYTFGSGTRLTVV.

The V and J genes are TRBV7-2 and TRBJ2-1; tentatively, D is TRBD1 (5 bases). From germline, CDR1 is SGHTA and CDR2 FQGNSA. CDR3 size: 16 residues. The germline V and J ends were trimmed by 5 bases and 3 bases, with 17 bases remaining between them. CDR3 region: CASSEQGALDYNEQFF. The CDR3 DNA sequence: TGTGCCAGCAGCGAACAAGGGGCACTTGACTACAATGAGCAGTTCTTC.

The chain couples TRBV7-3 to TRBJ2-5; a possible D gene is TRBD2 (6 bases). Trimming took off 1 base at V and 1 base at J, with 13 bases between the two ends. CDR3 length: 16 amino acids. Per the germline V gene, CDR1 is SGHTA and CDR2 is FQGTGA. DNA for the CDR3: TGTGCCAGCAGCTTAATTGGCGCGGGACTCCAAGAGACCCAGTACTTC. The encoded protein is CASSLIGAGLQETQYF. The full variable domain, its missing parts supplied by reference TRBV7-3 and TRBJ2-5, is GAGVSQTPSNKVTEKGKYVELRCDPISGHTALYWYRQSLGQGPEFLIYFQGTGAADDSGLPNDRFFAVRPEGSVSTLKIQRTERGDSAVYLCASSLIGAGLQETQYFGPGTRLLVL.

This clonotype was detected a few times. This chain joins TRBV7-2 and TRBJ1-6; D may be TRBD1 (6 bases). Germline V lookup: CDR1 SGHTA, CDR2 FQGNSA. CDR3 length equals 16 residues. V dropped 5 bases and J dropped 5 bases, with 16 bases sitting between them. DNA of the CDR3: TGTGCCAGCAGCGCCGGGGGCGTCCGACATAATTCACCCCTCCACTTT. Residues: CASSAGGVRHNSPLHF. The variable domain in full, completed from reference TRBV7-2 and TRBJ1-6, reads GAGVSQSPSNKVTEKGKDVELRCDPISGHTALYWYRQSLGQGLEFLIYFQGNSAPDKSGLPSDRFSAERTGGSVSTLTIQRTQQEDSAVYLCASSAGGVRHNSPLHFGNGTRLTVT.

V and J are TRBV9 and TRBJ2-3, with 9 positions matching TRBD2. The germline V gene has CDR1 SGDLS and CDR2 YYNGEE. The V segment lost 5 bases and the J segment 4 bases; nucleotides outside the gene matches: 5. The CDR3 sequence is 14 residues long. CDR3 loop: CASSVLAGSDTQYF. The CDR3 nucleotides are TGTGCCAGCAGTGTCCTAGCGGGATCAGATACGCAGTATTTT.

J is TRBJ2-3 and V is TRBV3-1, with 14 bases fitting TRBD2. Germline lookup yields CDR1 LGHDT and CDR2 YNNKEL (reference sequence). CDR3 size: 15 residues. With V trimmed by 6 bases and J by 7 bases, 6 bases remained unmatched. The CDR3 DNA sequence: TGTGCCAGCAGTCAGACTAGCGGGGGGGCGAATACGCAGTATTTT. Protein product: CASSQTSGGANTQYF.

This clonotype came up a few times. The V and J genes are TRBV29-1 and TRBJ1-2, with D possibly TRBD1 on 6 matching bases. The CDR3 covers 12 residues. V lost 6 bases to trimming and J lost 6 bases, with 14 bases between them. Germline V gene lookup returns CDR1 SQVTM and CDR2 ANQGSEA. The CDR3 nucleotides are TGCAGCGTCTCTAGCGGGGGCGATGGCTACACCTTC. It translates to CSVSSGGDGYTF. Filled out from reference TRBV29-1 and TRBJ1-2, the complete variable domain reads SAVISQKPSRDICQRGTSLTIQCQVDSQVTMMFWYRQQPGQSLTLIATANQGSEATYESGFVIDKFPISRPNLTFSTLTVSNMSPEDSSIYLCSVSSGGDGYTFGSGTRLTVV.

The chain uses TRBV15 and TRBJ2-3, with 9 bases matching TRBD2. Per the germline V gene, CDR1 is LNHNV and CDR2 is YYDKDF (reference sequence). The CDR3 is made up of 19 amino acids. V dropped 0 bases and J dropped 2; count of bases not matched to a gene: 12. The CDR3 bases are TGTGCCACCAGCAGAGAAAATAGGCGGGGGGGCCTCGTCACAGATACGCAGTATTTT. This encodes CATSRENRRGGLVTDTQYF.

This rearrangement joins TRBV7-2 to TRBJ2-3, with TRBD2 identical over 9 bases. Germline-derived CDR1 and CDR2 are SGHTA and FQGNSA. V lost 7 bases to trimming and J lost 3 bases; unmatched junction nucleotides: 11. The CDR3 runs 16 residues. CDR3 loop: CASNFRGRAPTDTQYF. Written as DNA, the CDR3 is TGTGCCAGCAACTTTCGCGGGAGGGCCCCTACAGATACGCAGTATTTT.

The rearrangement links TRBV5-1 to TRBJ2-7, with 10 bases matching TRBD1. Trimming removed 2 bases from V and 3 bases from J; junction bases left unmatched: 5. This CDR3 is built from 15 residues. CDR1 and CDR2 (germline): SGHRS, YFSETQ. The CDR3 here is CASSFSGTGDYEQYF. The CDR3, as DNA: TGCGCCAGCAGCTTTTCCGGGACAGGGGACTACGAGCAGTACTTC.

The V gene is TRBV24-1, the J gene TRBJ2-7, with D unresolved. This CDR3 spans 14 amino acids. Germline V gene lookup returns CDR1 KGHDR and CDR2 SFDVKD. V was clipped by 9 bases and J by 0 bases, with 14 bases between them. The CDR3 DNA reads TGTGCCACCTCCGGACGTAGATACTCCTACGAGCAGTACTTC. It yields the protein CATSGRRYSYEQYF.

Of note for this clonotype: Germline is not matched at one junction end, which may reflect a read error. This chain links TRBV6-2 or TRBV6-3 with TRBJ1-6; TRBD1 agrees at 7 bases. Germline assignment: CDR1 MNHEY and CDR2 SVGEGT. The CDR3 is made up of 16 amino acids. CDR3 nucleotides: TGTGCCAGCAGGCCGGACAGGTCGGGATATCATTCATCCCTCCACTTT. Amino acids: CASRPDRSGYHSSLHF.

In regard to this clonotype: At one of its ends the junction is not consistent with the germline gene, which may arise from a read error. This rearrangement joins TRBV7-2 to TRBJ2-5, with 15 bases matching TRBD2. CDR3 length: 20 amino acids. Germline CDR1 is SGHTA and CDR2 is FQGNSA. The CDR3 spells CAGSASGTGLAGGPQETQYF. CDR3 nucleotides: TGTGCCGGCAGCGCATCCGGGACAGGACTAGCGGGAGGGCCCCAAGAGACCCAGTACTTC.

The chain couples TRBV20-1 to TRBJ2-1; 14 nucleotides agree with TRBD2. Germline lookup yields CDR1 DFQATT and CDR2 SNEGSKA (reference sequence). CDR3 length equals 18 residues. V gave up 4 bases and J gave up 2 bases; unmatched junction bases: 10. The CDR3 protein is CSAIPGLAGVHAYNEQFF. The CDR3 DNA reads TGCAGTGCTATCCCGGGACTAGCGGGAGTTCACGCCTACAATGAGCAGTTCTTC.